The present entry profiles one T cell receptor beta chain with its context. The antigen remains undetermined. Trimming cost V 3 bases and J 7 bases; bases outside gene matches: 8. There are 15 residues in the CDR3. Germline-derived CDR1 and CDR2 are SGHRS and YFSETQ. This entry belongs to a study of shared clonotypes between healthy human individuals. The study's findings and limits: Generally, naive subsets came out with larger estimated richness than memory subsets.

The table came from immunoSEQ multiplex PCR; TCRdb's copy has only in-frame clones and leaves some out. Of over 950,000 clones in the sample, around 77% were seen once. Every contributor of samples was a Caucasian grown-up residing in Nashville, Tennessee. From CD4+ cells came CD45RA+ naive and CD45RA-negative memory subsets. The specimen sequenced was memory CD4+ T cells from PBMCs. Subset described: CD45RA-negative fraction. The V and J genes are TRBV5-1 and TRBJ2-1, with 9 bases matching TRBD2. The receptor comes from a man aged 18 to 29 in good health. Some clones in this sample may be carry-over from other donors' samples. CDR3 nucleotides: TGCGCCAGCAGCTCCATAGCGGGAGTATTGAATGAGCAGTTCTTC. This codes for CASSSIAGVLNEQFF.